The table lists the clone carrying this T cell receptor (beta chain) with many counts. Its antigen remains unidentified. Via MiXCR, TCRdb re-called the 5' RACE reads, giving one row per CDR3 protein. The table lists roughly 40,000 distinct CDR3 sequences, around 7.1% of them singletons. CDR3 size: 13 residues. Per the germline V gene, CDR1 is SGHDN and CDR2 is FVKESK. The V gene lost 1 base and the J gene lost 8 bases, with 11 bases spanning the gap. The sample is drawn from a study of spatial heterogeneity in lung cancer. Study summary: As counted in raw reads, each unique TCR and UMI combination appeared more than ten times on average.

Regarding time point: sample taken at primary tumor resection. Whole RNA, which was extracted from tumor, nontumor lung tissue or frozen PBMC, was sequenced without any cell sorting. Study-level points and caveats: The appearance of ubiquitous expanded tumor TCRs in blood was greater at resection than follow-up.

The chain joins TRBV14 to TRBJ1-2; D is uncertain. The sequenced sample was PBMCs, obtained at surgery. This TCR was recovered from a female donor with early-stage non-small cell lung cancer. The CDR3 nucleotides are TGTGCCAGCAGCCAAGTCCGATTCGGGGGCTACACCTTC. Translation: CASSQVRFGGYTF.